The 13 T cell receptor beta chains below all came from one sample that was sequenced in a study of T-cell reconstitution after alpha-beta-depleted transplantation in children. Unique molecular identifiers tagged the TCRbeta library. TCRdb independently ran MiXCR on the PCR reads; one entry per CDR3 protein. The data show about 420,000 distinct CDR3 sequences, 15% to 20% seen once. Source: PBMCs, mostly from graft donor cells, taken 360 days after TCRalphabeta/CD19-depleted stem cell transplant. The source of these receptors is a boy in the first two years of life who had a stem cell transplant for Wiskott-Aldrich syndrome, so the T cells may come from the graft donor.

The J gene is TRBJ1-1, the V gene TRBV19, with D possibly matching TRBD1 (5 bases). The CDR3 spans 14 residues. Germline CDR1 is LNHDA and CDR2 is SQIVND (reference sequence). Trimming shortened V by 1 base and J by 7 bases, and 13 bases separated the two germline ends. CDR3 nucleotide sequence: TGTGCCAGTAGTATAGCCCAAAGAGGGGTTGAAGCTTTCTTT. Its protein product is CASSIAQRGVEAFF.

This clonotype has only a few counts. The chain couples TRBV11-1 to TRBJ2-2; D is unclear. The CDR3 totals 14 residues. Germline CDR1 and CDR2: SGHAT and FQDESV (reference sequence). The ends were cut back, 8 bases at V and 4 bases at J, with 14 bases in the middle. The CDR3 DNA sequence: TGTGCCAGCCGAATCCGGTGGGCCACCGGGGAGCTGTTTTTT. It codes for CASRIRWATGELFF.

The V call is TRBV12-3 or TRBV12-4, the J call TRBJ2-7; 15 nucleotides agree with TRBD2. J was trimmed by 3 bases and V by 11 bases; bases with no gene match: 5. The CDR3 has 14 amino acids. CDR3 bases: TGTGCCTGTCGGACTAGCGGGAGGGGCTACGAGCAGTACTTC. It encodes CACRTSGRGYEQYF.

This clonotype was picked up a small number of times. V gene TRBV24-1 combines with J gene TRBJ2-1; 7 bases agree with TRBD2. Germline trimming cut 5 bases from V and 14 bases from J; bases unmatched to any gene: 8. The CDR3 contains 12 residues. Germline V gene sequence: CDR1 KGHDR, CDR2 SFDVKD. CDR3 residues: CATSAPAGREFF. The CDR3, as DNA: TGTGCCACCAGTGCCCCAGCGGGGAGGGAGTTCTTC.

The J gene is TRBJ2-1, the V gene TRBV20-1; 7 bases align to TRBD2. With 8 bases clipped from V and 0 bases from J, the junction kept 1 base outside the gene matches. The V gene's germline CDR1 is DFQATT and CDR2 SNEGSKA (reference sequence). The CDR3 spans 12 residues. CDR3 sequence reads: CSPGGSYNEQFF. The DNA of the CDR3 is TGCAGTCCGGGGGGCTCCTACAATGAGCAGTTCTTC.

V and J are TRBV2 and TRBJ2-4; D remains unclear. V shed 3 bases and J shed 3 bases, with 9 bases lying between them. Germline assignment: CDR1 SNHLY and CDR2 FYNNEI. There are 14 residues in the CDR3. CDR3 sequence: CASSDRPLKNIQYF. The CDR3 coding sequence is TGTGCCAGCAGTGACCGGCCCCTCAAAAACATTCAGTACTTC.

This sequence joins TRBV7-2 and TRBJ2-7; tentatively, D is TRBD2 (5 bases). The V gene's germline CDR1 is SGHTA and CDR2 FQGNSA. The CDR3 covers 15 residues. V was trimmed by 2 bases and J by 3 bases, leaving 14 bases between them. Here the CDR3 reads CASSLHIAPVYEQYF. The DNA for the CDR3 is TGTGCCAGCAGCTTACACATAGCGCCGGTCTACGAGCAGTACTTC.

The chain joins TRBV11-2 to TRBJ2-3; 10 nucleotides line up with TRBD2. With 4 bases clipped from V and 3 bases from J, the junction kept 7 bases outside the gene matches. The CDR3 spans 16 residues. Germline CDR1 is SGHAT and CDR2 is FQNNGV. The CDR3 nucleotides read TGTGCCAGCAGCTCTCCTAGCGGGGGAGCAACAGATACGCAGTATTTT. Translating gives CASSSPSGGATDTQYF.

This sequence joins TRBV20-1 and TRBJ2-5; D is unresolved. V was shortened by 5 bases and J by 4 bases, with 17 bases between the two germline ends. Germline V CDR1 and CDR2: DFQATT, SNEGSKA (reference sequence). The CDR3 contains 14 residues. The DNA for the CDR3 is TGCAGTGCTTCAATTGGGCGGTATCGAGAGACCCAGTACTTC. Its translation is CSASIGRYRETQYF.

The chain has TRBV10-3 and TRBJ2-7, with 8 nucleotides matching TRBD1. The CDR3 is 14 amino acids. Germline CDR1 is ENHRY and CDR2 is SYGVKD. Trimming removed 4 bases from V and 12 bases from J; junction bases left unmatched: 14. The CDR3 is CAISATGGAVRVYF. The CDR3 coding sequence is TGTGCCATCAGTGCAACAGGGGGTGCCGTACGGGTGTACTTC.

This clonotype appeared a single time. The V call is TRBV27, the J call TRBJ2-7; 16 bases agree with TRBD2. Unmatched junction bases numbered 11, after V lost 5 bases and J lost 7 bases. Germline-derived CDR1 and CDR2 are MNHEY and SMNVEV (reference sequence). CDR3 size: 17 residues. The CDR3 DNA is TGTGCCAGCAGTCTGTTCTTTCCGGGACTAGCGGGAGGGGAGCAGTACTTC. It is translated as CASSLFFPGLAGGEQYF.

This clonotype has just a few counts. The chain couples TRBV6-2 or TRBV6-3 to TRBJ2-6; weak D call: TRBD1 (5 bases). The V and J ends lost 7 bases and 0 bases respectively, with 10 bases between them. This CDR3 is 15 amino acids long. The germline V gene encodes CDR1 MNHEY and CDR2 SVGEGT. The CDR3 DNA sequence: TGTGCCAGCAAAAGGGGCGCCTCTGGGGCCAACGTCCTGACTTTC. This codes for CASKRGASGANVLTF.

This clonotype has more than one count but fewer than ten. This chain joins TRBV5-1 and TRBJ2-7; TRBD2 matches at 9 bases. This CDR3 has 16 residues. From germline, CDR1 is SGHRS and CDR2 YFSETQ. V was pared by 0 bases and J by 4 bases, with 8 bases of the junction left unmatched. In DNA form, the CDR3 reads TGCGCCAGCAGCTTGGAATGGGCTAGCGGGAAATACGAGCAGTACTTC. It translates to CASSLEWASGKYEQYF.